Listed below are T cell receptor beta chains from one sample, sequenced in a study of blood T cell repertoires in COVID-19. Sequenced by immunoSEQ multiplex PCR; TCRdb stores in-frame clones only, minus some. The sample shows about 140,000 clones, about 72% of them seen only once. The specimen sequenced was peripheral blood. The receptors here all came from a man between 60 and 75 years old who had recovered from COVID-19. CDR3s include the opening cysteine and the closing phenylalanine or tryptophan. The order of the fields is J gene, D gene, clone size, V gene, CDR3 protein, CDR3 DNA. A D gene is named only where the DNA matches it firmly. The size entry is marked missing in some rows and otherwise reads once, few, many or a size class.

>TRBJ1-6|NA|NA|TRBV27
CASSGTGRGGSPLHF
TGTGCCAGCAGTGGAACCGGACGGGGGGGTTCACCCCTCCACTTT
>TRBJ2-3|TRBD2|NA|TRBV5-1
CASRTSGGTDTQYF
TGCGCCTCCAGGACTAGCGGGGGCACAGATACGCAGTATTTT
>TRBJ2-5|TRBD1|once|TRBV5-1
CASSLPGQGETQYF
TGCGCCAGCAGCTTGCCGGGACAGGGGGAGACCCAGTACTTC
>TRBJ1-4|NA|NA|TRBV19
CASSMVGFGTSNEKLFF
TGTGCCAGTAGTATGGTTGGTTTCGGGACAAGTAATGAAAAACTGTTTTTT
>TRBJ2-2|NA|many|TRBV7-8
CASTGYAGELFF
TGTGCCAGCACGGGGTATGCCGGGGAGCTGTTTTTT
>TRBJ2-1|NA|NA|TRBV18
CASSPPLAQGSNEQFF
TGTGCCAGCTCACCCCCCCTAGCCCAAGGGAGCAATGAGCAGTTCTTC
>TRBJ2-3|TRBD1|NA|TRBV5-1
CASSLTQTGDTQYF
TGCGCCAGCAGCTTGACCCAGACAGGGGACACGCAGTATTTT
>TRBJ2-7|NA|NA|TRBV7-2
CASSPPRGRFEQYF
TGTGCCAGCAGCCCCCCTCGAGGCCGTTTCGAGCAGTACTTC
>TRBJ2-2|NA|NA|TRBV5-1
CASSAQGGTGELFF
TGCGCCAGCAGCGCACAGGGTGGGACCGGGGAGCTGTTTTTT
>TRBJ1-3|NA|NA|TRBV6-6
CASSYVQGSANTIYF
TGTGCCAGCAGTTACGTCCAGGGGTCTGCGAACACCATATATTTT
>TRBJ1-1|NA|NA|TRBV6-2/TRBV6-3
CASSYSGHRVTTEAFF
TGTGCCAGCAGTTACTCAGGGCACAGGGTTACTACTGAAGCTTTCTTT
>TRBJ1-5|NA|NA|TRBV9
CASAGGSRGQPQHF
TGTGCCAGCGCGGGAGGCTCACGAGGACAGCCCCAGCATTTT
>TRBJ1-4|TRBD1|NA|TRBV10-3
CAISESGRGDANEKLFF
TGTGCCATCAGTGAGTCTGGCAGGGGGGATGCGAATGAAAAACTGTTTTTT
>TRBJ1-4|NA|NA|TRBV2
CASKQEELLGKEKLFF
TGTGCCAGCAAGCAAGAAGAACTGCTCGGGAAGGAAAAACTGTTTTTT
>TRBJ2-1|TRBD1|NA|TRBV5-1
CASSTGTGRAGEQFF
TGCGCCAGCAGCACCGGGACAGGGAGAGCTGGGGAGCAGTTCTTC
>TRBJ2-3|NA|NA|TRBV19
CASSILAFTDTQYF
TGTGCCAGTAGTATACTAGCATTCACAGATACGCAGTATTTT
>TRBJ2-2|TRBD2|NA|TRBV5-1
CASSPRTSDTGELFF
TGCGCCAGCAGCCCTAGGACTAGCGACACCGGGGAGCTGTTTTTT
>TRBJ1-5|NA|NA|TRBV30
CAWGLERQPQHF
TGTGCCTGGGGTCTAGAACGGCAGCCCCAGCATTTT
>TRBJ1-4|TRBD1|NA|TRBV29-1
CSVGQGATNEKLFF
TGCAGCGTTGGACAGGGGGCAACTAATGAAAAACTGTTTTTT
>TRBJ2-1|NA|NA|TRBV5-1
CASSLDRGSSYNEQFF
TGCGCCAGCAGCTTGGATAGGGGGAGCTCCTACAATGAGCAGTTCTTC
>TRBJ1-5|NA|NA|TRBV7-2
CASSPRWGESNQPQHF
TGTGCCAGCAGCCCGAGATGGGGGGAAAGCAATCAGCCCCAGCATTTT
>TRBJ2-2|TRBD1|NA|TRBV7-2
CASSLQGQGARTGELFF
TGTGCCAGCAGCTTACAGGGACAGGGGGCGAGAACCGGGGAGCTGTTTTTT
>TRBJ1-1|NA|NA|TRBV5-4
CASSLSRGGSLNTEAFF
TGTGCCAGCAGCTTGAGTAGAGGAGGTTCCTTGAACACTGAAGCTTTCTTT
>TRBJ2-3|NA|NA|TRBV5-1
CASSRKEYTDTQYF
TGCGCCAGCAGCCGGAAGGAGTACACAGATACGCAGTATTTT
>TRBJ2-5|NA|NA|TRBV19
CASSWRGEETQYF
TGTGCCAGTAGTTGGAGGGGCGAAGAGACCCAGTACTTC
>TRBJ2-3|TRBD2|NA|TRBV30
CAWSPTWTSGGTDTQYF
TGTGCCTGGAGTCCCACCTGGACTAGCGGGGGTACAGATACGCAGTATTTT
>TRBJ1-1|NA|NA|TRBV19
CASSIRGNTEAFF
TGTGCCAGTAGTATTAGAGGGAACACTGAAGCTTTCTTT
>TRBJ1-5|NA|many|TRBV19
CASSIHGSNQPQHF
TGTGCCAGTAGTATACACGGTAGCAATCAGCCCCAGCATTTT
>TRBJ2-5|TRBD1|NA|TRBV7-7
CASSFTQGSQETQYF
TGTGCTAGCAGCTTTACACAGGGGTCACAAGAGACCCAGTACTTC
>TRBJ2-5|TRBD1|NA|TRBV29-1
CSVSQGRETQYF
TGCAGCGTCTCACAGGGGAGAGAGACCCAGTACTTC
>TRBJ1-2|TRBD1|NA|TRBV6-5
CASSSPGQGAVGYTF
TGTGCCAGCAGTTCCCCGGGACAGGGGGCAGTAGGCTACACCTTC
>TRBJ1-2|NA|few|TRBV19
CASTPDSRPYGYTF
TGTGCCAGTACCCCAGACAGCCGCCCCTATGGCTACACCTTC
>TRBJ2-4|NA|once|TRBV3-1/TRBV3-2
CASSLHGLAKNIQYF
TGTGCCAGCAGCCTTCACGGACTTGCCAAAAACATTCAGTACTTC
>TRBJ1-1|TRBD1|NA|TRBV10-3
CAISPTGLNTEAFF
TGTGCCATCAGTCCGACAGGGCTGAACACTGAAGCTTTCTTT
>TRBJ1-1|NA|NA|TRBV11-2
CASSFQWSTEAFF
TGTGCCAGCAGCTTCCAATGGAGCACTGAAGCTTTCTTT
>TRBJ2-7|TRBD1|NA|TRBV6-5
CASSYPTGGRNEQYF
TGTGCCAGCAGTTACCCGACAGGGGGCAGGAACGAGCAGTACTTC
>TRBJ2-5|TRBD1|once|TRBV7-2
CASSLTGGETQYF
TGTGCCAGCAGCCTAACAGGGGGAGAGACCCAGTACTTC